These 24 T cell receptor beta chains were sequenced from one sample in a study of blood T cell repertoires in COVID-19. The data were produced by immunoSEQ multiplex PCR, yet TCRdb's version contains in-frame clones alone and is incomplete. Among about 240,000 clones, around 90% were seen once, and the ten largest hold around 0.8%. Sequencing was done on a sample of peripheral blood. These TCRs come from a woman younger than 45 with acute or convalescent COVID-19.

This clone was counted a single time. The rearrangement uses TRBV6-2 or TRBV6-3 and TRBJ2-3; perhaps TRBD2 as D (5 bases). Germline V gene sequence: CDR1 MNHEY, CDR2 SVGEGT. V was pared by 1 base and J by 1 base, with 9 bases between. The CDR3 totals 15 residues. As DNA, the CDR3 is TGTGCCAGCAGTTACTTGGCGGAGGGCACAGATACGCAGTATTTT. It specifies CASSYLAEGTDTQYF.

This chain joins TRBV19 and TRBJ2-1; 8 bases map to TRBD2. CDR1 LNHDA and CDR2 SQIVND come from the germline V gene (reference sequence). V trimming: 2 bases; J trimming: 2 bases; junction bases outside the gene matches: 8. The CDR3 covers 17 residues. The CDR3 DNA follows: TGTGCCAGTAGTATAAAACTCGGGGGGGGTCCCTACAATGAGCAGTTCTTC. It is translated as CASSIKLGGGPYNEQFF.

The chain links TRBV7-9 to TRBJ1-5, with 7 bases that match TRBD1. The CDR3 totals 16 residues. CDR1 SEHNR and CDR2 FQNEAQ come from the germline V gene (reference sequence). V lost 6 bases to trimming and J lost 6 bases; unmatched junction nucleotides: 14. The CDR3 DNA reads as TGTGCCAGCAGATTAAGGGGACAGAACCGGGGTCAGCCCCAGCATTTT. As protein: CASRLRGQNRGQPQHF. Supplemented by reference TRBV7-9 and TRBJ1-5, the full variable domain reads DTGVSQNPRHKITKRGQNVTFRCDPISEHNRLYWYRQTLGQGPEFLTYFQNEAQLEKSRLLSDRFSAERPKGSFSTLEIQRTEQGDSAMYLCASRLRGQNRGQPQHFGDGTRLSIL.

The V gene is TRBV30, the J gene TRBJ2-6, with D possibly TRBD1 on 5 matching bases. V shed 8 bases and J shed 6 bases, with 8 bases lying between them. CDR3 length: 11 amino acids. The V gene's germline CDR1 is GTSNPN and CDR2 SVGIG (reference sequence). In DNA form, the CDR3 reads TGTGCCCAGGGTGAGGCCAACGTCCTGACTTTC. Encoded protein: CAQGEANVLTF.

Remarks on this clone: A junction end diverges from the germline sequence, so it may reflect a read error. The rearrangement uses TRBV6-2 or TRBV6-3 and TRBJ2-7; D is possibly TRBD1 (6 bases). The CDR3 covers 15 residues. Germline assignment: CDR1 MNHEY and CDR2 SVGEGT. CDR3 region: CASSYSRGSLAGVHF. The DNA for the CDR3 is TGTGCCAGCAGTTACTCGAGAGGATCCTTGGCAGGGGTGCACTTC.

The J gene is TRBJ1-5, the V gene TRBV27, with TRBD1 matching over 10 bases. Losses at the gene ends were 5 bases for V and 9 bases for J; bases not matched to a gene: 7. CDR1 is MNHEY and CDR2 is SMNVEV in the germline V gene (reference sequence). The CDR3 is 14 residues long. CDR3 coding DNA: TGTGCCAGCAGTCCTGGGACAGGGGATGTGCCCCAGCATTTT. This sequence encodes CASSPGTGDVPQHF.

This sequence joins TRBV27 and TRBJ2-1; 9 nucleotides match TRBD2. Germline lookup yields CDR1 MNHEY and CDR2 SMNVEV (reference sequence). The junction had 5 bases not matched to a gene; V was cut back by 1 base and J by 4 bases. The CDR3 is 16 residues long. This chain's CDR3 is CASSLYRTSEYNEQFF. DNA for the CDR3: TGTGCCAGCAGTTTATATCGGACTAGCGAATACAATGAGCAGTTCTTC.

The CDR3 DNA sequence: TGCGCCAGCACGAGGGGGTCTGAAGCTTTCTTT. Its translation: CASTRGSEAFF. The chain is built from TRBV5-1 and TRBJ1-1; TRBD1 is a possible D gene (6 bases). Per the germline V gene, CDR1 is SGHRS and CDR2 is YFSETQ. The CDR3 has 11 residues. V lost 6 bases and J lost 6, with 9 bases in between.

The CDR3, as DNA: TGTGCCACCAGTGATTGGGCCGGGACTCCTGATATCACAGATACGCAGTATTTT. Translating gives CATSDWAGTPDITDTQYF. V and J are TRBV24-1 and TRBJ2-3, with D perhaps matching TRBD2 (6 bases). This CDR3 region has 18 residues. V lost 2 bases, J lost 2 bases, and 19 bases lay in between. CDR1 KGHDR and CDR2 SFDVKD come from the germline V gene.

This sequence joins TRBV10-1 and TRBJ1-5, with TRBD1 matching 8 bases. The V and J ends lost 5 bases and 6 bases, in that order; junction bases with no gene match: 3. The CDR3 spans 13 residues. Germline CDR1 is WNHNN and CDR2 is SYGVQD (reference sequence). The CDR3 region has the DNA TGCGCCAGCAGTCCAGGGGGCGGTCAGCCCCAGCATTTT. This sequence encodes CASSPGGGQPQHF.

This chain uses TRBV7-6 with TRBJ2-2; no clear D. Germline CDR1 reads SGHVS; CDR2 reads FNYEAQ. The length of the CDR3 is 15 residues. V was cut by 5 bases and J by 5 bases, with 15 bases left in between. The CDR3 DNA sequence: TGTGCCAGCAGCGACCTGGTCAGCAGGACCGGGGAGCTGTTTTTT. Encoded protein: CASSDLVSRTGELFF.

The CDR3 sequence is CASSISRDPSYEQYF. The DNA of the CDR3 is TGTGCCAGTAGTATAAGCCGAGATCCATCCTACGAGCAGTACTTC. The V and J genes are TRBV19 and TRBJ2-7, with D unclear. Germline V gene data show CDR1 as LNHDA and CDR2 as SQIVND (reference sequence). The V gene lost 2 bases and the J gene lost 1 base, with 12 bases spanning the gap. CDR3 size: 15 residues.

CDR3 sequence reads: CASKWGSSYNEQFF. The CDR3 coding sequence is TGTGCCAGCAAATGGGGCTCCTCCTACAATGAGCAGTTCTTC. The V gene is TRBV27, the J gene TRBJ2-1; D is perhaps TRBD1 (5 bases). V lost 7 bases and J lost 0, with 10 bases in between. The V gene's germline CDR1 is MNHEY and CDR2 SMNVEV (reference sequence). This CDR3 is built from 14 residues.

The rearrangement joins TRBV29-1 to TRBJ2-1; D is ambiguous. The germline V and J ends were trimmed by 8 bases and 2 bases, with 10 bases remaining between them. This CDR3 is 12 amino acids long. Germline loops: CDR1 SQVTM, CDR2 ANQGSEA. The CDR3: CSLGYAYNEQFF. Here the CDR3 DNA reads TGCAGCCTCGGGTACGCCTACAATGAGCAGTTCTTC.

V is TRBV6-2 or TRBV6-3 and J is TRBJ2-2, with 12 bases fitting TRBD2. The germline CDR1 and CDR2 sequences are MNHEY and SVGEGT. V lost 2 bases, J lost 5 bases, and 6 bases stayed unmatched. This CDR3 region has 17 residues. This chain's CDR3 is CASSYELAGGWTGELFF. In DNA, the CDR3 is TGTGCCAGCAGTTACGAACTAGCGGGAGGATGGACCGGGGAGCTGTTTTTT.

V and J are TRBV29-1 and TRBJ2-5, with 7 bases aligning to TRBD2. The CDR3 is 13 residues long. Germline CDR1 SQVTM, CDR2 ANQGSEA. V shed 6 bases and J 5 bases; nucleotides not matched to a gene: 9. The CDR3 here is CSVRGGGRETQYF. CDR3 sequence (DNA): TGCAGCGTCCGCGGGGGAGGGAGGGAGACCCAGTACTTC.

The rearrangement uses TRBV11-2 and TRBJ1-1, with D hard to call. CDR3 size: 12 residues. V was trimmed by 4 bases and J by 2 bases, leaving 5 bases between them. Germline V gene data show CDR1 as SGHAT and CDR2 as FQNNGV. This CDR3 is CASSSFNTEAFF. The CDR3 nucleotides read TGTGCCAGCAGCTCATTTAACACTGAAGCTTTCTTT.

The chain joins TRBV19 to TRBJ2-7, with TRBD1 identical over 10 bases. The CDR3 contains 17 residues. J was trimmed by 1 base and V by 4 bases; bases with no gene match: 10. CDR1 and CDR2 (germline): LNHDA, SQIVND (reference sequence). This chain's CDR3 is CASSTSRDRGPSYEQYF. The DNA of the CDR3 is TGTGCCAGTAGTACCTCCCGGGACAGGGGACCTTCCTACGAGCAGTACTTC.

The chain recombines TRBV19 with TRBJ2-3; TRBD2 matches 14 bases. CDR3 length equals 16 residues. The germline V gene encodes CDR1 LNHDA and CDR2 SQIVND (reference sequence). J lost 2 bases, V lost 5 bases, and 3 bases had no gene match. In DNA, the CDR3 is TGTGCCAGTAGTGTGACTAGCGGGAGGGCCACAGATACGCAGTATTTT. It yields the protein CASSVTSGRATDTQYF.

The chain employs TRBV30 and TRBJ1-5; D unclear. CDR3 length: 13 amino acids. The germline V gene encodes CDR1 GTSNPN and CDR2 SVGIG (reference sequence). Trimming removed 0 bases at V and 4 bases at J, with 7 bases between. CDR3 coding DNA: TGTGCCTGGAGTGTTACAGCTAATCAGCCCCAGCATTTT. Residues: CAWSVTANQPQHF.

This clone is a singleton in its sample. The chain uses TRBV14 and TRBJ2-1; 10 bases are shared with TRBD2. Germline V gene data show CDR1 as SGHDN and CDR2 as FVKESK. V was clipped by 5 bases and J by 3 bases; unmatched bases: 4. This CDR3 has 15 residues. The CDR3 region is CASSSGTSVYNEQFF. The CDR3, as DNA: TGTGCCAGCAGCTCCGGGACTAGCGTCTACAATGAGCAGTTCTTC. Looking up the rest from reference TRBV14 and TRBJ2-1 gives the full variable domain: EAGVTQFPSHSVIEKGQTVTLRCDPISGHDNLYWYRRVMGKEIKFLLHFVKESKQDESGMPNNRFLAERTGGTYSTLKVQPAELEDSGVYFCASSSGTSVYNEQFFGPGTRLTVL.

V and J are TRBV30 and TRBJ2-2; D is possibly TRBD1 (6 bases). V lost 0 bases and J lost 1, with 9 bases in between. This CDR3 has 15 residues. Per the germline V gene, CDR1 is GTSNPN and CDR2 is SVGIG (reference sequence). This CDR3 reads CAWSVARGNTGELFF. CDR3 in DNA: TGTGCCTGGAGTGTAGCCAGGGGGAACACCGGGGAGCTGTTTTTT.

J is TRBJ1-6 and V is TRBV10-3, with 9 bases identical to TRBD1. Trimming removed 1 base from V and 8 bases from J; junction bases left unmatched: 3. Germline V gene data show CDR1 as ENHRY and CDR2 as SYGVKD. CDR3 size: 15 residues. The CDR3, as DNA: TGTGCCATCAGTGAGTGGACAGGGGTTGATTCACCCCTCCACTTT. It translates to CAISEWTGVDSPLHF.

Remarks on this clone: No DNA is shown, since the ends of the CDR3 on it are uncertain; the CDR3 is the one TCRdb lists. The V and J genes are TRBV21-1 and TRBJ1-3; the table calls TRBD1, which could not be checked here. TRBV21-1 is a listed pseudogene. With termini counted, the CDR3 has 18 amino acids. CDR3 sequence: CASSKVGQGARPGNTIYF.